The rows below give T cell receptor beta chains drawn from one sample of a study of tumor and adjacent non-tumor tissue in lung cancer. TCRdb re-called the multiplex PCR reads through MiXCR, storing one row per CDR3 protein. The data show roughly 90,000 distinct CDR3 sequences, about 77% seen once. Sequencing was performed on distant non-tumor lung tissue. The origin of the receptors is a woman between 45 and 60 years old with non-small cell lung cancer. The conserved cysteine and the conserved F or W are not part of the CDR3 here.

J | V | CDR3
TRBJ2-2 | TRBV12-3/TRBV12-4 | ASSFRDRTSGGIHTGELF
TRBJ1-5 | TRBV4-2 | ASSQDLTNKQAQH
TRBJ2-2 | TRBV5-1 | ASSLAQGKEF
TRBJ1-2 | TRBV6-1 | TCSENEQGNYGYT
TRBJ2-5 | TRBV28 | ANSETGAGKESQY
TRBJ2-1 | TRBV14 | ASSLDGIRGF
TRBJ2-7 | TRBV12-3/TRBV12-4 | AGRPGPDSYKQY
TRBJ2-3 | TRBV12-3/TRBV12-4 | PSSPGGRGGTDTQY
TRBJ2-1 | TRBV10-1 | ASNGYRDHEQF
TRBJ2-5 | TRBV6-2/TRBV6-3 | ASTYYRGLGETQY
TRBJ2-7 | TRBV11-2 | TNSLESDSISTRY
TRBJ2-7 | TRBV4-1 | ASSRDIQGTEQY
TRBJ2-1 | TRBV11-2 | ASGLDYGRWHEQF
TRBJ2-5 | TRBV2 | VSSGRRLQEIQY
TRBJ2-7 | TRBV11-2 | ASSLVRDSYDQY
TRBJ1-4 | TRBV11-2 | ASSLTGINEELF
TRBJ2-2 | TRBV4-1 | AIREDGGELF
TRBJ1-1 | TRBV12-5 | ASGLERGGASTEAF
TRBJ2-2 | TRBV4-1 | ISSHGLAGGNTGELF
TRBJ1-6 | TRBV28 | ASSSSGAVNLH
TRBJ2-7 | TRBV12-3/TRBV12-4 | ARGRGSYEQY
TRBJ2-7 | TRBV12-3/TRBV12-4 | VSRPGTDPSEQY
TRBJ2-2 | TRBV6-4 | ASSEVNTGELF
TRBJ2-1 | TRBV6-2/TRBV6-3 | ASSWELAVNSYNEQF
TRBJ2-7 | TRBV6-5 | ASSLTGAWKY
TRBJ2-7 | TRBV20-1 | SARGGSSYEQY
TRBJ2-2 | TRBV5-1 | ASSSYVTSLTGELF
TRBJ2-1 | TRBV11-2 | AGNLGTSSGGGINEQF
TRBJ2-7 | TRBV5-1 | ASSPGQEGTYEQY
TRBJ2-2 | TRBV29-1 | SVRMLNTREPF
TRBJ2-1 | TRBV11-1 | ASSLRGGRYEQF
TRBJ2-3 | TRBV7-8 | ANRYLTGTDTQY
TRBJ2-3 | TRBV11-2 | ASSLANTETQY
TRBJ2-1 | TRBV7-9 | VKGTESNEQF
TRBJ2-1 | TRBV10-3 | AISWGRGLDNEEF
TRBJ1-5 | TRBV6-1 | ASSYRDRTSNQPQH
TRBJ1-6 | TRBV12-3/TRBV12-4 | ASRTGLNLPLH
TRBJ2-1 | TRBV2 | TSRDGRNEQF
TRBJ2-7 | TRBV28 | ASNSQTGAYEQY
TRBJ1-5 | TRBV20-1 | SARDGEGMNQPQH
TRBJ2-1 | TRBV11-2 | ASSSLNEQF
TRBJ2-1 | TRBV28 | ASRTTGEHSYNEQF
TRBJ2-7 | TRBV5-6 | ASSSIGLGSCEQY
TRBJ2-5 | TRBV6-5 | ASRSLYNSGGRETQY
TRBJ1-1 | TRBV6-2/TRBV6-3 | ASSYLDGGAMAF
TRBJ1-1 | TRBV6-5 | TSSRQADTEAF
TRBJ2-3 | TRBV4-2 | ASSQETGNRDTQY